This TCR beta chain stems from a study of cytomegalovirus exposure and HLA in healthy donors. CDR3 length: 16 amino acids. V dropped 4 bases and J dropped 2; count of bases not matched to a gene: 8. CDR1 MGHRA and CDR2 YSYEKL come from the germline V gene. Study findings and constraints: TCR sequences were mostly rare, though some public TCRs occurred in many donors. Indistinguishable V segments such as TRBV6-2 and TRBV6-3 were excluded.

Concerning this clone: Its antigen is not known.

The primer mix had 60 Vbeta and 13 Jbeta primers. Generated by immunoSEQ multiplex PCR, the TCRdb table keeps only in-frame clones and is missing some. The profile shows some 90,000 clones, around three quarters of them singletons. The source is a man aged 25-45 years in good health and CMV-seronegative. The V call is TRBV4-1, the J call TRBJ2-7; 10 bases map to TRBD2. Specimen: PBMCs. The chain's CDR3 is CASSPYLAGGTYEQYF. In nucleotides, the CDR3 is TGCGCCAGCAGCCCCTACTTAGCGGGGGGAACCTACGAGCAGTACTTC.